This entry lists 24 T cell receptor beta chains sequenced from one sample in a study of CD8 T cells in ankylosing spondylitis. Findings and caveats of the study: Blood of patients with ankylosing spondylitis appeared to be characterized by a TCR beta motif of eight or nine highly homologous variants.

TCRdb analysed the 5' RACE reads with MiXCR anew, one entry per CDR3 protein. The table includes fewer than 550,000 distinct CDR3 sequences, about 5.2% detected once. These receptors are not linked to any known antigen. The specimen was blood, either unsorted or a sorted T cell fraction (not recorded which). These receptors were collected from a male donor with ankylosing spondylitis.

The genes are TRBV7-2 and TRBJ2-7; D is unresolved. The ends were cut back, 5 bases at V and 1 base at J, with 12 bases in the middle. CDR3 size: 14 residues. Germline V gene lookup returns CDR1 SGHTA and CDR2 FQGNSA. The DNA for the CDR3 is TGTGCCAGCAGCAGGATGTCGGTTTCCTACGAGCAGTACTTC. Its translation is CASSRMSVSYEQYF.

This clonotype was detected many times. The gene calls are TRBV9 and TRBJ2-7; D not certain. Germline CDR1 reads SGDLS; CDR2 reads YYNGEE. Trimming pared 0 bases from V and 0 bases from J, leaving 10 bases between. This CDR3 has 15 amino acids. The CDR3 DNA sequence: TGTGCCAGCAGCGTAGCGGCGGCAAGCTCCTACGAGCAGTACTTC. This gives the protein CASSVAAASSYEQYF.

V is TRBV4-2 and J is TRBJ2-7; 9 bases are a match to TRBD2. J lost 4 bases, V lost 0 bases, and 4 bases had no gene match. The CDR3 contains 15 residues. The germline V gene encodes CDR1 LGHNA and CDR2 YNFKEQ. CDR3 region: CASSQERLAVYEQYF. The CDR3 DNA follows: TGTGCCAGCAGCCAAGAGAGACTAGCGGTTTACGAGCAGTACTTC.

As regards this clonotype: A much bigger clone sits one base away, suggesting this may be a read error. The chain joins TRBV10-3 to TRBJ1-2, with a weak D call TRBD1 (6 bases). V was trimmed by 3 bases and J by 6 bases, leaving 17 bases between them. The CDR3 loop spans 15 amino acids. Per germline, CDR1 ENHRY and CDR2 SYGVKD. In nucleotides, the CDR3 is TGTGCCATCAGTGATTTAGGACAGTGGGGAGATGGCTACACCTTC. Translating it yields CAISDLGQWGDGYTF.

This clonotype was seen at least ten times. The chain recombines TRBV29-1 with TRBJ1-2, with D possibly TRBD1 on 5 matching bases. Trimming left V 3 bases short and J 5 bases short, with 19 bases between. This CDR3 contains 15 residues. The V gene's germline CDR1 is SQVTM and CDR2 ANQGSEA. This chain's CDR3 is CSVDKWRQMGYGYTF. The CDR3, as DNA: TGCAGCGTTGATAAGTGGAGACAGATGGGATATGGCTACACCTTC.

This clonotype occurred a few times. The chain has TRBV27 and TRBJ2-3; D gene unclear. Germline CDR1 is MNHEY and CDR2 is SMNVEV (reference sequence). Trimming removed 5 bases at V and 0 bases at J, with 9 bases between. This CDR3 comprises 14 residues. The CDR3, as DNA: TGTGCCAGCAGTCAGAGGCGAAGCACAGATACGCAGTATTTT. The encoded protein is CASSQRRSTDTQYF.

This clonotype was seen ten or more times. The CDR3, as DNA: TGCAGCGCCCGGCTAGCGTCTCGGCAAGAGACCCAGTACTTC. It is translated as CSARLASRQETQYF. The chain carries TRBV29-1 and TRBJ2-5, with D perhaps TRBD2 (6 bases). Germline CDR1 and CDR2: SQVTM and ANQGSEA. With 7 bases removed from V and 2 bases from J, the gap between germline ends came to 17 bases. The length of the CDR3 is 14 residues.

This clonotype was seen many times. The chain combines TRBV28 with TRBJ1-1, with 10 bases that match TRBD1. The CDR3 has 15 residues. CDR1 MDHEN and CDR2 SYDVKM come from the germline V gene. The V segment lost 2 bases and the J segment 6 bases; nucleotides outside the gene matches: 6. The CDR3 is CASSLGDRGQSEAFF. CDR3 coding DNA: TGTGCCAGCAGTTTAGGCGACAGGGGGCAATCTGAAGCTTTCTTT.

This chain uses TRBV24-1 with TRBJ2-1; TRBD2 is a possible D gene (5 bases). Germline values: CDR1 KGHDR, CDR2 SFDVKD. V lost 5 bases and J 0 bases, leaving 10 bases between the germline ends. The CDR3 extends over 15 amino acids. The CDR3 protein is CATSGRGPSYNEQFF. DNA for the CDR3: TGTGCCACCAGTGGACGGGGTCCCTCCTACAATGAGCAGTTCTTC.

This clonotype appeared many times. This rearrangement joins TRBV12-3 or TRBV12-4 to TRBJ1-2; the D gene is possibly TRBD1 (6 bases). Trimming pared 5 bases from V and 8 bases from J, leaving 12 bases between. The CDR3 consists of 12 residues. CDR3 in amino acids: CASSRGGGGYTF. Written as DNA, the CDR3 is TGTGCCAGCAGTAGAGGGGGGGGCGGCTACACCTTC.

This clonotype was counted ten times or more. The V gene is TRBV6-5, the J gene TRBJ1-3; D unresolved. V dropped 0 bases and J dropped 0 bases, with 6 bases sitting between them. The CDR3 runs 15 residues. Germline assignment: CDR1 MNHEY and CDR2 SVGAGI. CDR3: CASSYSAYSGNTIYF. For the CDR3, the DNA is TGTGCCAGCAGTTACTCGGCATACTCTGGAAACACCATATATTTT.

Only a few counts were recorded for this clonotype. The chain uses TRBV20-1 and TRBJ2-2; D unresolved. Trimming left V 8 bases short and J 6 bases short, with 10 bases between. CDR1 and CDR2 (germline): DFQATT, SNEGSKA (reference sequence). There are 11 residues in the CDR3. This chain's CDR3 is CSTLGSGELFF. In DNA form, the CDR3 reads TGCAGTACCCTAGGGTCCGGGGAGCTGTTTTTT.

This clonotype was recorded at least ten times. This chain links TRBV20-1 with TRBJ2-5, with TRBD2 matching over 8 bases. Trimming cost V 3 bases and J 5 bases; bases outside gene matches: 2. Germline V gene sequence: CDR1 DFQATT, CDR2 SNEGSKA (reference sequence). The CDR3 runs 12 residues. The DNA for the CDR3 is TGCAGTGCTAGCGGGGGGGCTGAGACCCAGTACTTC. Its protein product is CSASGGAETQYF.

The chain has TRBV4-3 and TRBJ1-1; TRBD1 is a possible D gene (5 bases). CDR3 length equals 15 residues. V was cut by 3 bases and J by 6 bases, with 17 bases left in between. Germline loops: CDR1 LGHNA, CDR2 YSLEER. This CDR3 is CASSQREFGGAEAFF. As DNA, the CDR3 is TGCGCCAGCAGCCAGAGGGAGTTCGGGGGAGCTGAAGCTTTCTTT.

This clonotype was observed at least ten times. This chain's CDR3 is CASRLGPSYQETQYF. Written as DNA, the CDR3 is TGTGCCAGCAGGTTGGGACCTTCGTACCAAGAGACCCAGTACTTC. The chain uses TRBV11-2 and TRBJ2-5; perhaps D is TRBD1 or TRBD2 (5 bases each). Germline values: CDR1 SGHAT, CDR2 FQNNGV. V gave up 6 bases and J gave up 0 bases, with 14 bases separating them. The CDR3 runs to 15 residues.

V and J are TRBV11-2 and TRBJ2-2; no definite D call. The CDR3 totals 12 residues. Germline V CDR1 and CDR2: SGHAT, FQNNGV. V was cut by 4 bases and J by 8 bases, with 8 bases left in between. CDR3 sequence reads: CASSYVIGELFF. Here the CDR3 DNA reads TGTGCCAGCAGCTACGTCATTGGGGAGCTGTTTTTT.

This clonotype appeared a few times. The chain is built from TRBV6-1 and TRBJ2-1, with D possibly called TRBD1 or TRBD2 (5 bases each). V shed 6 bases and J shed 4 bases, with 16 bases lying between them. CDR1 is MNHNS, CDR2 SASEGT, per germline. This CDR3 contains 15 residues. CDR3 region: CASSSWDQKYNEQFF. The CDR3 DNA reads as TGTGCCAGCAGCTCCTGGGACCAGAAGTACAATGAGCAGTTCTTC.

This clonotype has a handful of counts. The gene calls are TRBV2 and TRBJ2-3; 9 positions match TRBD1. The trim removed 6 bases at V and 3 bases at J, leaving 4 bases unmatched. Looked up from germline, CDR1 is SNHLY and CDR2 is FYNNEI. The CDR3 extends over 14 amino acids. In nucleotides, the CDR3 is TGTGCCAGCAGCGCACAGGGGGCGACAGATACGCAGTATTTT. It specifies CASSAQGATDTQYF.

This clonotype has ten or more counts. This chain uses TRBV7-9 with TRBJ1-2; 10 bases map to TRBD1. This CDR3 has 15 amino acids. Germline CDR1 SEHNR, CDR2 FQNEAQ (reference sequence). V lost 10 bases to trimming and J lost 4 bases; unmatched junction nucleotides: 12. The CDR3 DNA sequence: TGTGCCACCAAGGGGCCGGGACAGGGGATCTATGGCTACACCTTC. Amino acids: CATKGPGQGIYGYTF.

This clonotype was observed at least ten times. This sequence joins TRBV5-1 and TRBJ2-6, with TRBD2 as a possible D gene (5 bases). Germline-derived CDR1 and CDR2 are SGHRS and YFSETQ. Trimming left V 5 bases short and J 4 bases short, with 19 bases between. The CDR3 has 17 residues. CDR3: CASSLARTLVGANVLTF. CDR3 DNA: TGCGCCAGCAGTTTAGCAAGGACTCTCGTCGGGGCCAACGTCCTGACTTTC.

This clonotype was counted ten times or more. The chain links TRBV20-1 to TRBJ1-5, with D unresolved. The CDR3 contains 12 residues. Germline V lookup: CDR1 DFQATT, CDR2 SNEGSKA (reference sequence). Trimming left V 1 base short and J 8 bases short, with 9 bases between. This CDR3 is CSARAGGEPQHF. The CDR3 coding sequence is TGCAGTGCTAGAGCCGGCGGAGAGCCCCAGCATTTT.

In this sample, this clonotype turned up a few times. This CDR3 reads CASSGQGASNIQYF. The CDR3 coding sequence is TGTGCCAGCAGTGGACAGGGGGCTTCGAACATTCAGTACTTC. This chain links TRBV12-3 or TRBV12-4 with TRBJ2-4; TRBD1 aligns across 11 bases. Trimming removed 5 bases from V and 7 bases from J; junction bases left unmatched: 4. This CDR3 is built from 14 residues.

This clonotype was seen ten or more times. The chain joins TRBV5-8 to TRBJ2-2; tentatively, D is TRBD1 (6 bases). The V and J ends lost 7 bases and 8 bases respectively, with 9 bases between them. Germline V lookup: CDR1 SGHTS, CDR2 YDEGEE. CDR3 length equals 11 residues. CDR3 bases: TGTGCCAGCCGGACAGAAGGGGAGCTGTTTTTT. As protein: CASRTEGELFF.

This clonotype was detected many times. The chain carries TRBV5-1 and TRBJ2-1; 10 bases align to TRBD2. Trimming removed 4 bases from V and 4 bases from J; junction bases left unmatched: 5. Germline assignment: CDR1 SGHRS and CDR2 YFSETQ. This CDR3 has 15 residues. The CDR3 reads CASSLGLAEYNEQFF. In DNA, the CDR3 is TGCGCCAGCAGCCTAGGACTAGCGGAGTACAATGAGCAGTTCTTC.